The clone carrying this T cell receptor beta chain was counted once. These data are taken from a study of cytomegalovirus exposure and HLA in healthy donors. With 60 Vbeta and 13 Jbeta primers, the PCR was carried out. Libraries were prepared by immunoSEQ multiplex PCR; TCRdb keeps only in-frame clonotypes and omits some of them. The table lists over 150,000 clones, around 83% of them singletons. The CDR3 extends over 15 amino acids. The chain has TRBV21-1 and TRBJ2-1; the table gives TRBD2 as D, unverified against the DNA. TRBV21-1 is recorded as a pseudogene. This clonotype was sampled from a man aged 45-60 years in good health and CMV-seronegative. Sequencing input: PBMCs. The CDR3 is CARIGLAGESDEQFF. CDR3 coding DNA: TGTGCCAGGATCGGGCTAGCGGGAGAATCCGATGAGCAGTTCTTC.